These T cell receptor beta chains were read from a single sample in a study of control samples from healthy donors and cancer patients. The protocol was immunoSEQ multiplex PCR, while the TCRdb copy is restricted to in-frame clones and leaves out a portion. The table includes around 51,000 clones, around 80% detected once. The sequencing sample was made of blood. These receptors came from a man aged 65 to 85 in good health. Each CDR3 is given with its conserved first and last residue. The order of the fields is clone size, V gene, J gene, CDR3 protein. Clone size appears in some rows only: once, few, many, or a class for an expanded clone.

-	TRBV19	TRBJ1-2	CASSMAGPYGYTF
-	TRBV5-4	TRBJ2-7	CASSLGQGASYEQYF
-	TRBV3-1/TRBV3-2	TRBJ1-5	CASSHSAGGTNQPQHF
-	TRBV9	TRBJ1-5	CASSLGGGSGPQHF
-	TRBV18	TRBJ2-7	CASSPQRTERNEQYF
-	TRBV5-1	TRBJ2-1	CASSSWASGYNEQFF
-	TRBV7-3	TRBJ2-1	CASSPSLTRAGNEQFF
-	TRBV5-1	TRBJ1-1	CASSSAGGGAGLTEAFF
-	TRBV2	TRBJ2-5	CASSELETQYF
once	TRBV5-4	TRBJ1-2	CASSSPDREGGYTF
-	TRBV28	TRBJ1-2	CASTNRNYGYTF
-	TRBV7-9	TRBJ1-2	CASSLIPDRYYGYTF
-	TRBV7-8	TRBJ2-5	CASSPRYQETQYF
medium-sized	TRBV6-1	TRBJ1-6	CASSETEDSPLHF
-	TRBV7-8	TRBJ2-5	CASSLTHGEETQYF
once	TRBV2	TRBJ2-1	CASSGDASSPFF